The next 25 T cell receptor beta chains were all read from a single sample in a study of Tregs in tolerant kidney transplant recipients (dated by TCRdb to between 2018 and 2021). The library relied on the immunoSEQ multiplex PCR assay. What TCRdb holds here is the immuneACCESS table cut down to in-frame rearrangements. Part of the clones is not present; checked against another copy, under half of the missing clones reflect an unresolved V gene, and the others are unexplained. Counted in this sample were about 68,000 clones; 80% to 85% of them appeared once. 3.5% to 5.5% of the sample comes from the top ten. Sequencing input: CD4+ T cells from blood. Receptor source: a human donor in good health.

CDR3 sequence (DNA): TGTGCTAGTGGTTTGCACCTCCGGAGTGAAAAACTGTTTTTT. Its protein product is CASGLHLRSEKLFF. The chain has TRBV12-5 and TRBJ1-4, with no clear D. CDR1 and CDR2 from the germline V gene are LGHNT and FRNRAP. The CDR3 extends over 14 amino acids. V was shortened by 2 bases and J by 7 bases, with 11 bases between the two germline ends.

This sequence joins TRBV7-8 and TRBJ2-4; 7 positions agree with TRBD2. Germline CDR1 SGHVS, CDR2 FQNEAQ. The CDR3 spans 16 residues. Trimming cost V 5 bases and J 3 bases; bases outside gene matches: 10. The CDR3 sequence: CASSLARGGGKNIQYF. In nucleotides, the CDR3 is TGTGCCAGCAGCCTCGCCCGGGGCGGGGGCAAAAACATTCAGTACTTC.

The chain employs TRBV6-5 and TRBJ2-7; D is perhaps TRBD2 (6 bases). The CDR3 is made up of 13 amino acids. V lost 6 bases and J 0 bases, leaving 9 bases between the germline ends. Looked up from germline, CDR1 is MNHEY and CDR2 is SVGAGI. The CDR3 reads CASRGGASYEQYF. In DNA form, the CDR3 reads TGTGCCAGCAGAGGCGGGGCCTCCTACGAGCAGTACTTC.

The chain couples TRBV28 to TRBJ1-4; no clear D gene. This CDR3 has 13 amino acids. Germline V CDR1 and CDR2: MDHEN, SYDVKM. Trimming left V 6 bases short and J 5 bases short, with 10 bases between. For the CDR3, the DNA is TGTGCCAGCAGCGACGTAAAAAATGAAAAACTGTTTTTT. Translation gives CASSDVKNEKLFF.

This clone has a handful of counts. This chain links TRBV5-1 with TRBJ1-6; D is undetermined. Per the germline V gene, CDR1 is SGHRS and CDR2 is YFSETQ. Between the trimmed V and J ends, which lost 7 bases and 7 bases, there was a span of 18 bases. This CDR3 spans 15 amino acids. CDR3 bases: TGCGCCAGCCAGAACCGTCCTACCGGGAATTCACCCCTCCACTTT. It codes for CASQNRPTGNSPLHF.

The CDR3 spells CASSQGWETPHEQYF. The CDR3 DNA sequence: TGCGCCAGCAGCCAAGGGTGGGAAACCCCCCACGAGCAGTACTTC. The chain recombines TRBV23-1 with TRBJ2-7; D ambiguous. TRBV23-1 is recorded as an ORF, its role being uncertain. CDR3 length equals 15 residues. The V gene lost 6 bases and the J gene lost 5 bases, with 20 bases spanning the gap.

V usage is TRBV27 and J usage is TRBJ1-6; D call uncertain. CDR1 MNHEY and CDR2 SMNVEV come from the germline V gene (reference sequence). This CDR3 spans 14 amino acids. With 2 bases removed from V and 3 bases from J, the gap between germline ends came to 5 bases. Here the CDR3 reads CASSLTYYNSPLHF. CDR3 coding DNA: TGTGCCAGCAGTTTAACTTACTATAATTCACCCCTCCACTTT.

This rearrangement joins TRBV10-3 to TRBJ1-1, with D possibly TRBD1 on 6 matching bases. CDR1 is ENHRY and CDR2 is SYGVKD in the germline V gene. Trimming shortened V by 2 bases and J by 0 bases, and 13 bases separated the two germline ends. The CDR3 totals 16 residues. The CDR3 DNA sequence: TGTGCCATCAGTGAGGGGGGAGGGGACATGAACACTGAAGCTTTCTTT. Translating gives CAISEGGGDMNTEAFF.

The chain has TRBV19 and TRBJ1-5; a weak D match, TRBD1 (6 bases). Germline-derived CDR1 and CDR2 are LNHDA and SQIVND (reference sequence). The CDR3 spans 17 residues. V was trimmed by 5 bases and J by 3 bases, leaving 20 bases between them. For the CDR3, the DNA is TGTGCCAGTAGTCGCTCAGGACAGCACGTACCCAATCAGCCCCAGCATTTT. Translated: CASSRSGQHVPNQPQHF.

This chain links TRBV9 with TRBJ1-2; D possibly corresponds to TRBD1 (6 bases). The V gene lost 4 bases and the J gene lost 5 bases, with 21 bases spanning the gap. CDR3 length equals 16 residues. CDR1 SGDLS and CDR2 YYNGEE come from the germline V gene. Written as DNA, the CDR3 is TGTGCCAGCAGCCCTAGATTCCAGGACAGTTGGTATGGCTACACCTTC. Translated: CASSPRFQDSWYGYTF.

The DNA for the CDR3 is TGTGCCAGCAGCCCGCCCGGGGCCAACGTCCTGACTTTC. This encodes CASSPPGANVLTF. The rearrangement uses TRBV7-2 and TRBJ2-6; the D is unclear. Germline loops: CDR1 SGHTA, CDR2 FQGNSA. The CDR3 sequence is 13 residues long. Trimming left V 5 bases short and J 4 bases short, with 6 bases between.

The chain carries TRBV19 and TRBJ2-1; 13 bases match TRBD2. Germline CDR1 LNHDA, CDR2 SQIVND (reference sequence). This CDR3 has 18 amino acids. Trimming cost V 2 bases and J 4 bases; bases outside gene matches: 8. For the CDR3, the DNA is TGTGCCAGTAGTATACCCTCCATGGGACTAGCGGGATACAATGAGCAGTTCTTC. This translates into CASSIPSMGLAGYNEQFF. Full variable domain (missing parts from reference TRBV19 and TRBJ2-1): DGGITQSPKYLFRKEGQNVTLSCEQNLNHDAMYWYRQDPGQGLRLIYYSQIVNDFQKGDIAEGYSVSREKKESFPLTVTSAQKNPTAFYLCASSIPSMGLAGYNEQFFGPGTRLTVL.

The CDR3 nucleotides read TGTGCCAGCAGTTTAATATCAGGGAGCCTCTATGGCTACACCTTC. Translated, it gives CASSLISGSLYGYTF. The chain combines TRBV6-5 with TRBJ1-2; tentatively, D is TRBD1 (5 bases). Germline V gene sequence: CDR1 MNHEY, CDR2 SVGAGI. The CDR3 length is 15 residues. With 4 bases removed from V and 4 bases from J, the gap between germline ends came to 16 bases.

The J gene is TRBJ1-2, the V gene TRBV6-5; D not certain. The germline V gene encodes CDR1 MNHEY and CDR2 SVGAGI. V shed 6 bases and J shed 2 bases, with 10 bases lying between them. The CDR3 has 13 residues. The CDR3 DNA follows: TGTGCCAGCAGGGGCAGCTCAAACTATGGCTACACCTTC. Residues: CASRGSSNYGYTF.

V usage is TRBV7-2 and J usage is TRBJ2-5, with D hard to call. With 0 bases removed from V and 1 base from J, the gap between germline ends came to 9 bases. This CDR3 comprises 15 residues. CDR1 and CDR2 from the germline V gene are SGHTA and FQGNSA. The CDR3 DNA follows: TGTGCCAGCAGCTTAGCAGGGTCGTCCCAAGAGACCCAGTACTTC. Translated: CASSLAGSSQETQYF. Looking up the rest from reference TRBV7-2 and TRBJ2-5 gives the full variable domain: GAGVSQSPSNKVTEKGKDVELRCDPISGHTALYWYRQSLGQGLEFLIYFQGNSAPDKSGLPSDRFSAERTGGSVSTLTIQRTQQEDSAVYLCASSLAGSSQETQYFGPGTRLLVL.

The V and J genes are TRBV19 and TRBJ2-2; a possible D gene is TRBD1 (6 bases). The CDR3 spans 14 residues. Germline V gene sequence: CDR1 LNHDA, CDR2 SQIVND (reference sequence). V lost 6 bases to trimming and J lost 6 bases, with 14 bases between them. CDR3 in DNA: TGTGCCAGTAGCGCAGGGGTGGTCTCCGGGGAGCTGTTTTTT. Translation: CASSAGVVSGELFF.

The chain is built from TRBV7-3 and TRBJ1-1; D not resolved. CDR3 length equals 14 residues. Trimming left V 5 bases short and J 1 base short, with 11 bases between. Per the germline V gene, CDR1 is SGHTA and CDR2 is FQGTGA. The CDR3 is CASSTRGGNTEAFF. The DNA for the CDR3 is TGTGCCAGCAGCACCCGGGGTGGGAACACTGAAGCTTTCTTT.

The rearrangement links TRBV6-6 to TRBJ2-7; D not certain. CDR1 is MNHNY, CDR2 SVGAGI, per germline (reference sequence). V lost 8 bases to trimming and J lost 5 bases, with 10 bases between them. This CDR3 has 11 residues. The CDR3 is CASRLRHEQYF. The CDR3 DNA sequence: TGTGCCAGCCGTCTGCGCCACGAGCAGTACTTC.

The rearrangement uses TRBV2 and TRBJ1-1; 9 nucleotides line up with TRBD1. Germline lookup yields CDR1 SNHLY and CDR2 FYNNEI. V trimming: 7 bases; J trimming: 4 bases; junction bases outside the gene matches: 7. The length of the CDR3 is 14 residues. The CDR3 spells CASTLGQGSTEAFF. The CDR3 region has the DNA TGTGCCAGCACCCTAGGACAGGGGAGCACTGAAGCTTTCTTT. The complete variable domain, with remaining parts taken from reference TRBV2 and TRBJ1-1, reads EPEVTQTPSHQVTQMGQEVILRCVPISNHLYFYWYRQILGQKVEFLVSFYNNEISEKSEIFDDQFSVERPDGSNFTLKIRSTKLEDSAMYFCASTLGQGSTEAFFGQGTRLTVV.

The chain joins TRBV21-1 to TRBJ2-7; TRBD1, as called in the table, went unchecked against the DNA. TRBV21-1 is a listed pseudogene. The CDR3 length is 13 residues. Here the CDR3 reads CASSKGAPLEQYF. The DNA for the CDR3 is TGTGCCAGCAGCAAGGGCGCCCCCCTCGAGCAGTACTTC.

This chain links TRBV5-4 with TRBJ2-3, with a weak D call TRBD1 (5 bases). The CDR3 has 16 residues. Trimming took 1 base from V and 2 from J, leaving 14 bases between them. CDR1 is SGHNT and CDR2 is YYREEE in the germline V gene (reference sequence). The CDR3 coding sequence is TGTGCCAGCAGCTTGTTGGTCAGGGCGACCACAGATACGCAGTATTTT. Protein product: CASSLLVRATTDTQYF.

The rearrangement joins TRBV5-4 to TRBJ2-3; no clear D. The CDR3 totals 17 residues. With 6 bases removed from V and 4 bases from J, the gap between germline ends came to 24 bases. Germline V lookup: CDR1 SGHNT, CDR2 YYREEE (reference sequence). DNA of the CDR3: TGTGCCAGCACCCTCCGCGGTCCTGGTAGCCTCGCAGATACGCAGTATTTT. As protein: CASTLRGPGSLADTQYF. Full variable domain (rest looked up from reference TRBV5-4 and TRBJ2-3): ETGVTQSPTHLIKTRGQQVTLRCSSQSGHNTVSWYQQALGQGPQFIFQYYREEENGRGNFPPRFSGLQFPNYSSELNVNALELDDSALYLCASTLRGPGSLADTQYFGPGTRLTVL.

This chain uses TRBV6-5 with TRBJ1-2, with TRBD1 matching over 12 bases. CDR1 and CDR2 from the germline V gene are MNHEY and SVGAGI. The CDR3 length is 15 residues. V was pared by 2 bases and J by 8 bases, with 6 bases of the junction left unmatched. Here the CDR3 DNA reads TGTGCCAGCAGTTACCCGGGACAGGGGGCGTTCGGCTACACCTTC. It is translated as CASSYPGQGAFGYTF.

In regard to this clone: A read error may account for a junction end that differs from germline. The chain couples TRBV18 to TRBJ1-4; D not resolved. The V gene's germline CDR1 is KGHSH and CDR2 LQKENI. This CDR3 is 17 amino acids long. The CDR3 DNA sequence: TGTGCCAGCTCACCTACTGCCGTGAGTTCAACCAATGAAAAACTGTTTTTT. Translation: CASSPTAVSSTNEKLFF.

The rearrangement uses TRBV28 and TRBJ1-5; D is unresolved. This CDR3 comprises 15 residues. Germline-derived CDR1 and CDR2 are MDHEN and SYDVKM. The V gene lost 6 bases and the J gene lost 3 bases, with 15 bases spanning the gap. In DNA, the CDR3 is TGTGCCAGCAGACCCGGCACGGGATTCAATCAGCCCCAGCATTTT. This sequence encodes CASRPGTGFNQPQHF.